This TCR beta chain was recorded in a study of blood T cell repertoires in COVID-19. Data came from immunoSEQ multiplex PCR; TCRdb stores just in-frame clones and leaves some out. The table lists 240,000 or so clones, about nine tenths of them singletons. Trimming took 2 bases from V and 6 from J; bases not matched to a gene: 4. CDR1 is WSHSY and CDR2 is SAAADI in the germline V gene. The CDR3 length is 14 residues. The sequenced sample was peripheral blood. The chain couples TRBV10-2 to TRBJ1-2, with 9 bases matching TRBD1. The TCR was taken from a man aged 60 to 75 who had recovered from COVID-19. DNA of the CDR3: TGCGCCAGCAGTGAGACACAGGGGGCCAATGGCTACACCTTC. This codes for CASSETQGANGYTF.